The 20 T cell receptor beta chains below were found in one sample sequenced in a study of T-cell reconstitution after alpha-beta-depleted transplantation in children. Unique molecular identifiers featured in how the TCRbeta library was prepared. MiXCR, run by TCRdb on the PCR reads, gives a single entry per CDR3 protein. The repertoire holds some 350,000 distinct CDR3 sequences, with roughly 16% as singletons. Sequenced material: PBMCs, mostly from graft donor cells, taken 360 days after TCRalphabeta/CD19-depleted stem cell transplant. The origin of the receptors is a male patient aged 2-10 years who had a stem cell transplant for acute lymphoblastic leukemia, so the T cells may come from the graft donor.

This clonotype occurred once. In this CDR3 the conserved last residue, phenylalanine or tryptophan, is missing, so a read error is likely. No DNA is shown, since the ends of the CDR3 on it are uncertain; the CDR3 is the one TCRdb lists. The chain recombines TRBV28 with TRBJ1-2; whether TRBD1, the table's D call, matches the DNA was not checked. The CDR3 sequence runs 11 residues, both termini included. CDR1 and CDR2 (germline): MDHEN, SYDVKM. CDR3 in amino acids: CASSPSDRRNL.

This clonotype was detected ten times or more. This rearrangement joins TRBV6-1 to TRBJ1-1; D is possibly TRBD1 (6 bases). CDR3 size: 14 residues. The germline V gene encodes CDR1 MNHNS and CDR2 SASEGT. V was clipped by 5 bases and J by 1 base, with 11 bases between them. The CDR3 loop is CASSPLGGNTEAFF. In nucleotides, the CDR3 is TGTGCCAGCAGTCCCTTAGGGGGGAACACTGAAGCTTTCTTT.

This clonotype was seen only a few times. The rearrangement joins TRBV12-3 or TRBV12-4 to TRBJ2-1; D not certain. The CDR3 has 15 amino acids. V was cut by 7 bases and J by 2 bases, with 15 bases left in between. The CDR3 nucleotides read TGTGCCAGCATCCAAACCCTCATGACCTACAATGAGCAGTTCTTC. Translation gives CASIQTLMTYNEQFF.

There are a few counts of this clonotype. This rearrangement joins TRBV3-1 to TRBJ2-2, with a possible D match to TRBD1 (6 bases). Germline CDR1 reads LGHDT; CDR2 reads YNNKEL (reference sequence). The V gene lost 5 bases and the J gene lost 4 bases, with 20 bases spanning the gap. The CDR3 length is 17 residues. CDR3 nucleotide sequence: TGTGCCAGCAGCTTACCCCGGGCAGGGGAGTGCACCGGGGAGCTGTTTTTT. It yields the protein CASSLPRAGECTGELFF. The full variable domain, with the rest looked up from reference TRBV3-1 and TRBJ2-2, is DTAVSQTPKYLVTQMGNDKSIKCEQNLGHDTMYWYKQDSKKFLKIMFSYNNKELIINETVPNRFSPKSPDKAHLNLHINSLELGDSAVYFCASSLPRAGECTGELFFGEGSRLTVL.

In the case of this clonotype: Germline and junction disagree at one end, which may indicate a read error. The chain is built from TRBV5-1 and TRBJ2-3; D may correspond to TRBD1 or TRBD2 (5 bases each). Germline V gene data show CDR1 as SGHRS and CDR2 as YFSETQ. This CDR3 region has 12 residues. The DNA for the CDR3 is TGCGCGAGCAGCCCCTCCGGGGCTACGCAGTATTTT. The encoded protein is CASSPSGATQYF.

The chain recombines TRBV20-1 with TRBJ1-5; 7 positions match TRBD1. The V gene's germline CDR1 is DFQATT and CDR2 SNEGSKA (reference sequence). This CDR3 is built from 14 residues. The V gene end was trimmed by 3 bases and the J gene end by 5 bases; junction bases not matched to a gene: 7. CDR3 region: CSASPGTVDQPQHF. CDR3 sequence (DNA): TGCAGTGCTAGTCCCGGGACAGTCGATCAGCCCCAGCATTTT.

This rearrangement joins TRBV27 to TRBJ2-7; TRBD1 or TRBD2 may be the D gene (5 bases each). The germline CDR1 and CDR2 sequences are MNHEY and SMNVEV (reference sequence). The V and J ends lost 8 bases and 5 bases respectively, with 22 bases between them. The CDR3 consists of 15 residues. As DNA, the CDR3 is TGTGCCAGCGGGACCAGGGCGTCGGAGTGGGACGAGCAGTACTTC. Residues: CASGTRASEWDEQYF.

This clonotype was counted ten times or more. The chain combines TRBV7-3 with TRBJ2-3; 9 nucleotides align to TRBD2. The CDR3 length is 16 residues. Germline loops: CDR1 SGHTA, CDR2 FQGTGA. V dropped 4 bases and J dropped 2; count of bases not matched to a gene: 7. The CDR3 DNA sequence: TGTGCCAGCAGCTCCTCTTCTAGCGGGAACACAGATACGCAGTATTTT. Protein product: CASSSSSSGNTDTQYF.

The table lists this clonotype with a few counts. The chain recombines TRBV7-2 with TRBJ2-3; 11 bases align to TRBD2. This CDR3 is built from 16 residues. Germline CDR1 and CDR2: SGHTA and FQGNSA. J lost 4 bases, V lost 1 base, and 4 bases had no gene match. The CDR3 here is CASSLVAGGPPDTQYF. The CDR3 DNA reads TGTGCCAGCAGCTTAGTAGCGGGAGGGCCGCCAGATACGCAGTATTTT.

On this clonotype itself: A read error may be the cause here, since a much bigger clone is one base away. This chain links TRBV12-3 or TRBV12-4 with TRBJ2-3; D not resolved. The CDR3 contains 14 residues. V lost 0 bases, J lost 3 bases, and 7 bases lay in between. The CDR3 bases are TGTGCCAGCAGTTTAGCGCCAGCAACAGATACGCAGTATTTT. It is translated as CASSLAPATDTQYF.

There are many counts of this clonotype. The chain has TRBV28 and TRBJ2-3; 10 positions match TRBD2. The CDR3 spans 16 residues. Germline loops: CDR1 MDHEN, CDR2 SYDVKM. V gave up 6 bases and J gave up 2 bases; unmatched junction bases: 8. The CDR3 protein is CASSLGLAGDTDTQYF. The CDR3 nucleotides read TGTGCCAGCAGCTTGGGGCTAGCGGGAGACACAGATACGCAGTATTTT.

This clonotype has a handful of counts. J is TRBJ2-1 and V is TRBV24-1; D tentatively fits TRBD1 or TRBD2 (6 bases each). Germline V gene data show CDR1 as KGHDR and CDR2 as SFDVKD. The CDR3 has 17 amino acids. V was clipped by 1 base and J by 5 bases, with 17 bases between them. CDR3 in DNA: TGTGCCACCAGTGATTTAGGGGGGAATTCGTATAACAATGAGCAGTTCTTC. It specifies CATSDLGGNSYNNEQFF.

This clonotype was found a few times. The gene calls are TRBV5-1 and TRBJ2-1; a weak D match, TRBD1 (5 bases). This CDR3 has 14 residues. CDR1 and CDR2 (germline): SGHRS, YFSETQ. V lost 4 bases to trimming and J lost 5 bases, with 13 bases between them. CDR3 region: CASSAGKGNNEQFF. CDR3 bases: TGCGCCAGCAGCGCAGGGAAAGGAAACAATGAGCAGTTCTTC. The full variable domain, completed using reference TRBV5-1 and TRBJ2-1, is KAGVTQTPRYLIKTRGQQVTLSCSPISGHRSVSWYQQTPGQGLQFLFEYFSETQRNKGNFPGRFSGRQFSNSRSEMNVSTLELGDSALYLCASSAGKGNNEQFFGPGTRLTVL.

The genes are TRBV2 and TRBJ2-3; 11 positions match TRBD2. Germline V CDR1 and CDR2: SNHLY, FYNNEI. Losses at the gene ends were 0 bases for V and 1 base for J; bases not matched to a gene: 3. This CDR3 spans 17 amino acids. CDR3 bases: TGTGCCAGCAGTGAAGCGGGACTAGCGGACCGCACAGATACGCAGTATTTT. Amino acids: CASSEAGLADRTDTQYF. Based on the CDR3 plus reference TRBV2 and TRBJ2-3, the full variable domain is EPEVTQTPSHQVTQMGQEVILRCVPISNHLYFYWYRQILGQKVEFLVSFYNNEISEKSEIFDDQFSVERPDGSNFTLKIRSTKLEDSAMYFCASSEAGLADRTDTQYFGPGTRLTVL.

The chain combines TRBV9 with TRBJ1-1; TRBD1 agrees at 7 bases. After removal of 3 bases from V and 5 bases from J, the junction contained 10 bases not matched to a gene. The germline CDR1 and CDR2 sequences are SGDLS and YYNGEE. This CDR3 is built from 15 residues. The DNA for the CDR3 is TGTGCCAGCAGCGCTTTACAGGGGATGGGGACTGAAGCTTTCTTT. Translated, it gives CASSALQGMGTEAFF.

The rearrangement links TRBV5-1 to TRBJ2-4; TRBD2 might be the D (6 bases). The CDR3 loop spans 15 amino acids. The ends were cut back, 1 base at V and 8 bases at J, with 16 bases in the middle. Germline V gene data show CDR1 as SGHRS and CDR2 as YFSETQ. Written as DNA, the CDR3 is TGCGCCAGCAGCTTGTCGGGGACCGGAGGGGACATTCAGTACTTC. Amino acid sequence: CASSLSGTGGDIQYF.

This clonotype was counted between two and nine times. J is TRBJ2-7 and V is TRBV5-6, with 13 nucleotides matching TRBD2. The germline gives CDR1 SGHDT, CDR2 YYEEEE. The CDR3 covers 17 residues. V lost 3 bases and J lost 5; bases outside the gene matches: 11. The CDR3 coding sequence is TGTGCCAGCAGCTCAGTACCCGGACTAGCGGGAGACCACGAGCAGTACTTC. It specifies CASSSVPGLAGDHEQYF.

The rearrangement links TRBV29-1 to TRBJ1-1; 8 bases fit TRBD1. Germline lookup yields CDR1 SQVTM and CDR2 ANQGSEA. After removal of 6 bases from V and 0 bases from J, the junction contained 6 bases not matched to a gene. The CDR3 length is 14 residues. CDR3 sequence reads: CSVSTGALNTEAFF. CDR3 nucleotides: TGCAGCGTCTCGACAGGGGCGCTGAACACTGAAGCTTTCTTT.

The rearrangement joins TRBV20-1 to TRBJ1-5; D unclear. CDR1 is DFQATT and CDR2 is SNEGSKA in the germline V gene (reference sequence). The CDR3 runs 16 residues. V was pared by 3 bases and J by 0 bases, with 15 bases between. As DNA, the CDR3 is TGCAGTGCTAGGGTTACAGAGACTTATAGCAATCAGCCCCAGCATTTT. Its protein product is CSARVTETYSNQPQHF.

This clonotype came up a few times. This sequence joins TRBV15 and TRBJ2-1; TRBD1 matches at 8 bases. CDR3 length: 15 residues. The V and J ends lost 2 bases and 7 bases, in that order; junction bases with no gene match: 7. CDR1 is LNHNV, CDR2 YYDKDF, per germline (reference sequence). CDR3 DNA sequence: TGTGCCACCAGCAGATTTTCTGACAGGGGAAATGAGCAGTTCTTC. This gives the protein CATSRFSDRGNEQFF.